The 5 T cell receptor beta chains listed next were all sequenced from one sample in a study of T cells in Graves' hyperthyroidism and ophthalmopathy. Amplified TCR beta CDR3 regions derived from RNA transcripts. Initially, a first-round RT-PCR of the TCR CDR3 employed the HTBI primer set. TCRdb used MiXCR to reprocess the multiplex PCR reads, holding one entry per CDR3 protein. Here the sample spans roughly 290,000 distinct CDR3 sequences, roughly an eighth being singletons. The sequenced material came from blood. Receptors originate from a woman aged 40 to 50 with Graves' hyperthyroidism.

This clonotype has at least ten counts. V usage is TRBV3-1 and J usage is TRBJ2-1; no reliable D call. This CDR3 contains 11 residues. Trimming cost V 3 bases and J 8 bases, with 5 bases left between them. From germline, CDR1 is LGHDT and CDR2 YNNKEL (reference sequence). This CDR3 is CASSHWDEQFF. In nucleotides, the CDR3 is TGTGCCAGCAGCCACTGGGATGAGCAGTTCTTC.

This clonotype was counted many times. The chain joins TRBV6-1 to TRBJ1-5, with D uncertain. V was trimmed by 6 bases and J by 1 base, leaving 10 bases between them. Germline V gene lookup returns CDR1 MNHNS and CDR2 SASEGT. The CDR3 runs to 14 residues. The chain's CDR3 is CASRRTGSNQPQHF. The CDR3 nucleotides read TGTGCCAGCAGGCGGACGGGGAGCAATCAGCCCCAGCATTTT.

This clonotype was counted a few times. The rearrangement joins TRBV19 to TRBJ1-1; no clear D gene. Germline V gives CDR1 LNHDA, CDR2 SQIVND (reference sequence). The germline V and J ends were trimmed by 1 base and 5 bases, with 11 bases remaining between them. The CDR3 runs to 14 residues. This chain's CDR3 is CASSIGRVGTEAFF. CDR3 DNA: TGTGCCAGTAGTATAGGGAGGGTTGGGACTGAAGCTTTCTTT.

This clonotype was found many times. The chain recombines TRBV20-1 with TRBJ1-1, with a tentative D call TRBD1 (5 bases). CDR3 length: 16 amino acids. V was cut by 0 bases and J by 0 bases, with 14 bases left in between. Germline-derived CDR1 and CDR2 are DFQATT and SNEGSKA (reference sequence). The DNA of the CDR3 is TGCAGTGCTAGAGATGGGGGGTTACTTATGAACACTGAAGCTTTCTTT. Translation: CSARDGGLLMNTEAFF.

This clonotype was recorded at least ten times. The chain combines TRBV6-2 or TRBV6-3 with TRBJ2-1; 7 nucleotides agree with TRBD1. CDR1 is MNHEY, CDR2 SVGEGT, per germline. This CDR3 has 14 amino acids. Trimming took 6 bases from V and 4 from J; bases not matched to a gene: 6. The CDR3: CASSSYRGYNEQFF. CDR3 sequence (DNA): TGTGCCAGCAGCTCATACAGGGGTTACAATGAGCAGTTCTTC.